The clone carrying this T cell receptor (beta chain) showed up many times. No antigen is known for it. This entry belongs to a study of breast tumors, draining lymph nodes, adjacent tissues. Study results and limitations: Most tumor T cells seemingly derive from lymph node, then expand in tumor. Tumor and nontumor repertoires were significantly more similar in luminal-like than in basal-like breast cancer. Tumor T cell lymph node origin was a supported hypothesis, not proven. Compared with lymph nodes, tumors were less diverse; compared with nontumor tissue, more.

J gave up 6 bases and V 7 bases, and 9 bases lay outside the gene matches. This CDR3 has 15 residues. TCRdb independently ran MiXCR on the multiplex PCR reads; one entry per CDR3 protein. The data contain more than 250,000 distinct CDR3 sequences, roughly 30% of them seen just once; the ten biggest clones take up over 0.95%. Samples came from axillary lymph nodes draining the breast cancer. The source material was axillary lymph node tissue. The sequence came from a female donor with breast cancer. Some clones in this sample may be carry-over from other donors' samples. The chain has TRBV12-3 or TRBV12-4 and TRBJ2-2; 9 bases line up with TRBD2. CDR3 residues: CASIPGLALPGELFF. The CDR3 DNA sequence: TGTGCCAGCATCCCGGGACTAGCCCTGCCCGGGGAGCTGTTTTTT.